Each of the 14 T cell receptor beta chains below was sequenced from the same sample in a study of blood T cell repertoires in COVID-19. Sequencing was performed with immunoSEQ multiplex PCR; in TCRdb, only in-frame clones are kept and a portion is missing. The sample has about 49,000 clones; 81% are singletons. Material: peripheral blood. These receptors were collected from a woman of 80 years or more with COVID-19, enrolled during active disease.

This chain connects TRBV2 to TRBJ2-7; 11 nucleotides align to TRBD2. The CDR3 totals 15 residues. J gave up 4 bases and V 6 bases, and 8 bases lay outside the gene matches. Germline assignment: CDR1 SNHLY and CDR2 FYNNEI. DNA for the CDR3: TGTGCCAGCAGGGGGGGGACTAGCGGCAATTACGAGCAGTACTTC. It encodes CASRGGTSGNYEQYF.

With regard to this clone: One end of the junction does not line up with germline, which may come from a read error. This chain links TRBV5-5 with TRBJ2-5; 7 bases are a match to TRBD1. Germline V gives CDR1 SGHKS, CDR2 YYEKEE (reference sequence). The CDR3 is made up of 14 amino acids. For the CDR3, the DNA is TGCGCCAGCAGCACCCGGGACAGACAAGAGACCCAGTACTTC. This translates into CASSTRDRQETQYF. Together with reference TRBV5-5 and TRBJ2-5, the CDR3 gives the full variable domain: DAGVTQSPTHLIKTRGQQVTLRCSPISGHKSVSWYQQVLGQGPQFIFQYYEKEERGRGNFPDRFSARQFPNYSSELNVNALLLGDSALYLCASSTRDRQETQYFGPGTRLLVL.

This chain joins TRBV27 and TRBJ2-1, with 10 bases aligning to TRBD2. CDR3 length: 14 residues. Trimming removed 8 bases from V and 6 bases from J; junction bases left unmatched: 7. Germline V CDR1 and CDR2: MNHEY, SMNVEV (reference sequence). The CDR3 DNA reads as TGTGCCAGCGGGCCCCGGACTAGCGGCAATGAGCAGTTCTTC. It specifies CASGPRTSGNEQFF.

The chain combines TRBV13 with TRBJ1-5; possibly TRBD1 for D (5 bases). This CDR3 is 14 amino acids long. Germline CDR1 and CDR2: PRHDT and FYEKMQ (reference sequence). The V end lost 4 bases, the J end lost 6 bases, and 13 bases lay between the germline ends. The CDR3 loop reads CASSSRDLGQPQHF. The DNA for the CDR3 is TGTGCCAGCAGCTCCCGGGACTTGGGTCAGCCCCAGCATTTT. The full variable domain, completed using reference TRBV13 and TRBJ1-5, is AAGVIQSPRHLIKEKRETATLKCYPIPRHDTVYWYQQGPGQDPQFLISFYEKMQSDKGSIPDRFSAQQFSDYHSELNMSSLELGDSALYFCASSSRDLGQPQHFGDGTRLSIL.

CDR3 nucleotides: TGTGCCAGCAGCGTAGGGGCGGGCTCCTACAATGAGCAGTTCTTC. Amino acids: CASSVGAGSYNEQFF. This sequence joins TRBV9 and TRBJ2-1; maybe TRBD2 (5 bases). This CDR3 is built from 15 residues. Per the germline V gene, CDR1 is SGDLS and CDR2 is YYNGEE. Trimming shortened V by 0 bases and J by 0 bases, and 7 bases separated the two germline ends.

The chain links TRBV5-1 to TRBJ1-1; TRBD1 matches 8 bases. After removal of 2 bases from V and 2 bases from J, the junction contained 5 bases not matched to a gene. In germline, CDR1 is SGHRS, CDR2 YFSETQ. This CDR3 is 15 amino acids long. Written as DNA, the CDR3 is TGCGCCAGCAGCTTAATGGGACAGGCCAACACTGAAGCTTTCTTT. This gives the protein CASSLMGQANTEAFF.

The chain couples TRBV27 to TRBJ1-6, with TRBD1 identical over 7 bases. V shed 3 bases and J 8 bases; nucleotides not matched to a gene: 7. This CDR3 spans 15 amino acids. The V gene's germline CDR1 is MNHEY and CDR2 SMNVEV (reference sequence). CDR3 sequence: CASSFLSDRYSPLHF. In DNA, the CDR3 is TGTGCCAGCAGTTTCCTGTCGGACAGGTATTCACCCCTCCACTTT.

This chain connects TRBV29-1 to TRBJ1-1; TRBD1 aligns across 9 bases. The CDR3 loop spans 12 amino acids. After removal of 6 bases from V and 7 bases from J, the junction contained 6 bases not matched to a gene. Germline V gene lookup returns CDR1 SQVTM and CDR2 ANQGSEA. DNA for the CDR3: TGCAGCGTGCGCGGACAGGGGATTGAAGCTTTCTTT. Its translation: CSVRGQGIEAFF.

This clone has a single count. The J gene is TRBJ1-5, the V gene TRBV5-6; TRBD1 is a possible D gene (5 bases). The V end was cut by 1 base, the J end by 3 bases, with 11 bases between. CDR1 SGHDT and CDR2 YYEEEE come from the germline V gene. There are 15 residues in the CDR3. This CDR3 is CASSLYAGFNQPQHF. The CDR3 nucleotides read TGTGCCAGCAGCTTGTATGCAGGGTTCAATCAGCCCCAGCATTTT.

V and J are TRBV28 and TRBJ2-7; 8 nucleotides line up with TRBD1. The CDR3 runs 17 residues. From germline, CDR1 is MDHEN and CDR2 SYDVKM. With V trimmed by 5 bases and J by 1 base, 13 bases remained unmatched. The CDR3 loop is CASSTARGPRNSYEQYF. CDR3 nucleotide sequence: TGTGCCAGCAGTACCGCCAGGGGGCCAAGGAATTCCTACGAGCAGTACTTC.

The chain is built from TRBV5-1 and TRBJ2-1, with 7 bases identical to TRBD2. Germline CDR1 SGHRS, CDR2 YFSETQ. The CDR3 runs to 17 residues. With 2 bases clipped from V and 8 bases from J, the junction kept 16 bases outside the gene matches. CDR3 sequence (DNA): TGCGCCAGCAGCTTCTCCCCTCTTGCGGGAGTCGTAGATGAGCAGTTCTTC. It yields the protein CASSFSPLAGVVDEQFF.

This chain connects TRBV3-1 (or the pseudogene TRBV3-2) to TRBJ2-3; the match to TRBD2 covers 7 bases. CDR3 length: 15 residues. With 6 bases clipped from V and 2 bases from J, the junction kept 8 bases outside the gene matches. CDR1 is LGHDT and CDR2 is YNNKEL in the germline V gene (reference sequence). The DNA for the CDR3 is TGTGCCAGCAGACCCGCCGGGAGGAACACAGATACGCAGTATTTT. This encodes CASRPAGRNTDTQYF.

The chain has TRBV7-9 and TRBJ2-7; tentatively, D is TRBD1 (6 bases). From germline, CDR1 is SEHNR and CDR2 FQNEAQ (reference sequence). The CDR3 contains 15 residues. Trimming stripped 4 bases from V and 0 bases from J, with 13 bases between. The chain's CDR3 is CASSSRTASSYEQYF. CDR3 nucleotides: TGTGCCAGCAGCTCCCGGACAGCGAGCTCCTACGAGCAGTACTTC.

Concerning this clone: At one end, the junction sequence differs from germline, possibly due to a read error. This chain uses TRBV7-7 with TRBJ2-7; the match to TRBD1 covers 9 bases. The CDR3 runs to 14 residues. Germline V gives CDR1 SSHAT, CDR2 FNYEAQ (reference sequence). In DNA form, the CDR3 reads TGTGCTAGCAGTACCGGGACAGGGATCTACGAGCAGTACTTC. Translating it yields CASSTGTGIYEQYF.